The 32 T cell receptor beta chains reported below all come from one sample, sequenced in a study of identical twins. TCRdb fed the 5' RACE reads into MiXCR, producing one record per CDR3 protein. The sample carries approximately 300,000 distinct CDR3 sequences, 8% to 9.5% recorded once. Another study also made use of these data, one on yellow fever vaccine responses in identical twins.

The sequenced sample consisted of CD8+ T cells sorted from blood. These receptors originate from a woman aged 18 to 35 in good health.

This clonotype was picked up many times. The J gene is TRBJ1-2, the V gene TRBV6-5; the D gene is possibly TRBD1 (5 bases). Germline lookup yields CDR1 MNHEY and CDR2 SVGAGI. The V end was cut by 4 bases, the J end by 4 bases, with 13 bases between. This CDR3 has 14 amino acids. Here the CDR3 reads CASSFFGASYGYTF. CDR3 nucleotide sequence: TGTGCCAGCAGTTTCTTCGGGGCCTCCTATGGCTACACCTTC.

This clonotype was picked up many times. V and J are TRBV29-1 and TRBJ2-7; 10 bases align to TRBD1. Trimming removed 5 bases from V and 6 bases from J; junction bases left unmatched: 7. The CDR3 consists of 13 residues. Germline V gives CDR1 SQVTM, CDR2 ANQGSEA. The CDR3 spells CSVSTGGFSEQYF. CDR3 in DNA: TGCAGCGTTTCGACAGGGGGCTTTAGCGAGCAGTACTTC.

The chain couples TRBV7-6 to TRBJ2-3; D remains unclear. The CDR3 totals 15 residues. Germline values: CDR1 SGHVS, CDR2 FNYEAQ. V lost 1 base to trimming and J lost 0 bases, with 8 bases between them. The DNA for the CDR3 is TGTGCCAGCAGCTTAGTAGCCACTAGCACAGATACGCAGTATTTT. This codes for CASSLVATSTDTQYF.

This clonotype was seen many times. V is TRBV12-3 or TRBV12-4 and J is TRBJ2-1, with TRBD1 as a possible D gene (5 bases). V lost 4 bases and J 5 bases, leaving 6 bases between the germline ends. This CDR3 region has 12 residues. In DNA, the CDR3 is TGTGCCAGCAGTTCAGGGAACAATGAGCAGTTCTTC. Translated, it gives CASSSGNNEQFF.

This sequence joins TRBV2 and TRBJ1-1; no reliable D call. This CDR3 comprises 10 residues. The germline gives CDR1 SNHLY, CDR2 FYNNEI. V was clipped by 7 bases and J by 8 bases, with 8 bases between them. The CDR3 reads CASTGREAFF. In nucleotides, the CDR3 is TGTGCCAGCACAGGTCGAGAAGCTTTCTTT.

The chain carries TRBV28 and TRBJ2-7, with D possibly TRBD1 on 6 matching bases. With 5 bases removed from V and 2 bases from J, the gap between germline ends came to 19 bases. This CDR3 has 16 residues. In germline, CDR1 is MDHEN, CDR2 SYDVKM. In DNA, the CDR3 is TGTGCCAGCAGTACCCGGGACATGCCTAGCCCCTACGAGCAGTACTTC. This sequence encodes CASSTRDMPSPYEQYF. Variable domain in full (rest from reference TRBV28 and TRBJ2-7): DVKVTQSSRYLVKRTGEKVFLECVQDMDHENMFWYRQDPGLGLRLIYFSYDVKMKEKGDIPEGYSVSREKKERFSLILESASTNQTSMYLCASSTRDMPSPYEQYFGPGTRLTVT.

The gene calls are TRBV20-1 and TRBJ2-7; 15 bases are a match to TRBD2. The CDR3 contains 18 residues. After removal of 0 bases from V and 1 base from J, the junction contained 7 bases not matched to a gene. CDR1 DFQATT and CDR2 SNEGSKA come from the germline V gene (reference sequence). The CDR3 DNA sequence: TGCAGTGCTAGAGATCGGACTAGCGGGAGGGTTACGTCCTACGAGCAGTACTTC. Translating it yields CSARDRTSGRVTSYEQYF.

The J gene is TRBJ1-2, the V gene TRBV28; the match to TRBD1 covers 9 bases. This CDR3 is built from 22 residues. J lost 5 bases, V lost 4 bases, and 29 bases had no gene match. In germline, CDR1 is MDHEN, CDR2 SYDVKM. The CDR3 DNA follows: TGTGCCAGCAGTTCCCCATTACTACAGGGGGCGGGTCGACAATATTCACAATATGGCTACACCTTC. Amino acids: CASSSPLLQGAGRQYSQYGYTF.

V and J are TRBV28 and TRBJ2-3, with D perhaps given as TRBD1 or TRBD2 (5 bases each). In germline, CDR1 is MDHEN, CDR2 SYDVKM. V lost 2 bases and J 6 bases, leaving 15 bases between the germline ends. The CDR3 covers 15 residues. Here the CDR3 DNA reads TGTGCCAGCAGTTTAGGCTGGTCGGGGCCGGATACGCAGTATTTT. Amino acids: CASSLGWSGPDTQYF.

Ten or more counts support this clonotype. The chain recombines TRBV29-1 with TRBJ2-1; no firm D call. This CDR3 spans 10 amino acids. Germline loops: CDR1 SQVTM, CDR2 ANQGSEA. Deletions cut 3 bases from V and 9 bases from J, with 6 bases between. The CDR3 nucleotides are TGCAGCGTTGACGTCTCTGAGCAGTTCTTC. It is translated as CSVDVSEQFF.

A few counts support this clonotype. The J gene is TRBJ2-1, the V gene TRBV24-1, with D hard to call. Per germline, CDR1 KGHDR and CDR2 SFDVKD. The V gene lost 3 bases and the J gene lost 6 bases, with 5 bases spanning the gap. The CDR3 is 12 residues long. The CDR3 loop is CATSDNLNEQFF. Here the CDR3 DNA reads TGTGCCACCAGTGATAATCTCAATGAGCAGTTCTTC.

This clonotype was counted many times. This sequence joins TRBV12-3 or TRBV12-4 and TRBJ2-7; D might be TRBD2 (5 bases). V was clipped by 2 bases and J by 8 bases, with 13 bases between them. There are 13 residues in the CDR3. The CDR3 sequence is CASSLQDSHQQYF. The CDR3 region has the DNA TGTGCCAGCAGTTTACAGGACTCCCACCAGCAGTACTTC.

This clonotype was picked up many times. CDR3 DNA: TGTGCCAGTAGCCGGACAGACTCCTACGAGCAGTACTTC. Amino acid sequence: CASSRTDSYEQYF. The gene calls are TRBV27 and TRBJ2-7; tentatively, D is TRBD1 (6 bases). Germline lookup yields CDR1 MNHEY and CDR2 SMNVEV (reference sequence). V was clipped by 9 bases and J by 0 bases, with 12 bases between them. The CDR3 is made up of 13 amino acids.

This clonotype was detected only a few times. This chain uses TRBV15 with TRBJ1-1; no clear D. The CDR3 is made up of 12 amino acids. The ends were cut back, 2 bases at V and 4 bases at J, with 5 bases in the middle. The V gene's germline CDR1 is LNHNV and CDR2 YYDKDF (reference sequence). CDR3 nucleotides: TGTGCCACCAGCAGAAGAGGCACTGAAGCTTTCTTT. Residues: CATSRRGTEAFF.

The J gene is TRBJ2-1, the V gene TRBV27, with D hard to call. Germline CDR1 and CDR2: MNHEY and SMNVEV (reference sequence). The CDR3 sequence is 13 residues long. Trimming removed 8 bases at V and 7 bases at J, with 15 bases between. The CDR3 nucleotides are TGTGCCAGCTCCAAATTCCTGGGGAATGAGCAGTTCTTC. Its translation: CASSKFLGNEQFF.

This clonotype was seen ten or more times. The chain combines TRBV5-1 with TRBJ2-7; 9 positions agree with TRBD1. The V gene's germline CDR1 is SGHRS and CDR2 YFSETQ. The trim removed 4 bases at V and 2 bases at J, leaving 4 bases unmatched. CDR3 length: 14 amino acids. CDR3 in DNA: TGCGCCAGCAGCATCGGGACAGGGCCCTACGAGCAGTACTTC. Its translation: CASSIGTGPYEQYF. Drawing the rest from reference TRBV5-1 and TRBJ2-7, the complete variable domain is KAGVTQTPRYLIKTRGQQVTLSCSPISGHRSVSWYQQTPGQGLQFLFEYFSETQRNKGNFPGRFSGRQFSNSRSEMNVSTLELGDSALYLCASSIGTGPYEQYFGPGTRLTVT.

There are a few counts of this clonotype. The chain carries TRBV7-3 and TRBJ2-5; TRBD2 is a possible D gene (7 bases). Trimming removed 4 bases from V and 2 bases from J, with 20 bases in between. CDR3 length: 17 residues. Germline CDR1 reads SGHTA; CDR2 reads FQGTGA. CDR3 protein: CASSSALRGRGQETQYF. CDR3 in DNA: TGTGCCAGCAGCTCCGCACTCCGGGGGAGGGGGCAAGAGACCCAGTACTTC.

The chain couples TRBV5-1 to TRBJ2-1; 7 bases are shared with TRBD2. The CDR3 contains 12 residues. Germline-derived CDR1 and CDR2 are SGHRS and YFSETQ. The V gene end was trimmed by 5 bases and the J gene end by 8 bases; junction bases not matched to a gene: 4. The CDR3, as DNA: TGCGCCAGCAGTGGGGGGGACCATGAGCAGTTCTTC. It codes for CASSGGDHEQFF.

This clonotype was seen repeatedly, ten times or more. The chain combines TRBV12-3 or TRBV12-4 with TRBJ2-1; D possibly corresponds to TRBD2 (5 bases). This CDR3 has 13 residues. V lost 5 bases to trimming and J lost 8 bases, with 13 bases between them. CDR3 protein: CASSTRQIDEQFF. In nucleotides, the CDR3 is TGTGCCAGCAGTACTAGACAAATTGATGAGCAGTTCTTC.

In this sample, this clonotype turned up many times. This chain links TRBV21-1 with TRBJ2-3; TRBD1, the D gene given by the table, was not confirmed from the DNA. TRBV21-1 is a documented pseudogene. There are 15 residues in the CDR3. The CDR3 loop is CASFHRGASTDTQYF. The CDR3 DNA is TGTGCCAGCTTTCACAGGGGGGCTAGCACAGATACGCAGTATTTT.

In this sample, this clonotype turned up many times. This chain connects TRBV13 to TRBJ1-1; D call uncertain. The germline V and J ends were trimmed by 9 bases and 3 bases, with 14 bases remaining between them. The CDR3 covers 13 residues. From germline, CDR1 is PRHDT and CDR2 FYEKMQ (reference sequence). In DNA form, the CDR3 reads TGTGCCAGTAGTTCTGGTGCGGACACTGAAGCTTTCTTT. It encodes CASSSGADTEAFF.

J is TRBJ1-2 and V is TRBV20-1; TRBD1 aligns across 7 bases. This CDR3 is 13 amino acids long. With V trimmed by 5 bases and J by 7 bases, 10 bases remained unmatched. Germline CDR1 and CDR2: DFQATT and SNEGSKA (reference sequence). Written as DNA, the CDR3 is TGCAGTGCTCCCGACAGGGCCGCTCTTGGCTACACCTTC. Translation: CSAPDRAALGYTF.

A few counts support this clonotype. The V and J genes are TRBV4-2 and TRBJ2-7, with 7 bases identical to TRBD2. Losses at the gene ends were 5 bases for V and 4 bases for J; bases not matched to a gene: 8. From germline, CDR1 is LGHNA and CDR2 YNFKEQ. The length of the CDR3 is 14 residues. CDR3 protein: CASSSGGGGYEQYF. CDR3 sequence (DNA): TGTGCCAGCAGCAGCGGTGGGGGAGGGTACGAGCAGTACTTC.

In nucleotides, the CDR3 is TGCGCCAGCAGCCAAGAGTACGGGGATGCGTACAATGAGCAGTTCTTC. It codes for CASSQEYGDAYNEQFF. The V call is TRBV4-3, the J call TRBJ2-1; D possibly corresponds to TRBD2 (5 bases). Germline V gene lookup returns CDR1 LGHNA and CDR2 YSLEER. The CDR3 is 16 amino acids. Trimming cost V 0 bases and J 4 bases, with 13 bases left between them.

This clonotype has a count of ten or more. J is TRBJ2-3 and V is TRBV4-2; D unresolved. Germline assignment: CDR1 LGHNA and CDR2 YNFKEQ. This CDR3 is built from 14 residues. V was shortened by 4 bases and J by 0 bases, with 8 bases between the two germline ends. The CDR3 bases are TGTGCCAGCAGCCGAGAACCTAGCACAGATACGCAGTATTTT. Its protein product is CASSREPSTDTQYF.

This clonotype was counted between two and nine times. This chain uses TRBV2 with TRBJ2-7; no clear D gene. Germline V gene lookup returns CDR1 SNHLY and CDR2 FYNNEI. V dropped 2 bases and J dropped 3 bases, with 8 bases sitting between them. This CDR3 region has 13 residues. The CDR3 is CASSELDFYEQYF. CDR3 nucleotides: TGTGCCAGCAGTGAACTTGATTTCTACGAGCAGTACTTC.

This clonotype was counted a few times. The chain combines TRBV30 with TRBJ2-2; 8 bases line up with TRBD2. Germline CDR1 GTSNPN, CDR2 SVGIG (reference sequence). The V gene end was trimmed by 0 bases and the J gene end by 3 bases; junction bases not matched to a gene: 3. The CDR3 is 15 amino acids. As DNA, the CDR3 is TGTGCCTGGAGTGTCGGGGGGGAGCACACCGGGGAGCTGTTTTTT. Residues: CAWSVGGEHTGELFF.

This clonotype was counted ten times or more. The chain employs TRBV21-1 and TRBJ2-3; the table's TRBD1 call for D was not verified on the DNA. TRBV21-1 is noted as a pseudogene. The CDR3 sequence is 15 residues long. The CDR3 region is CASSKARQGADTQYF. The CDR3 DNA is TGTGCCAGCAGCAAAGCTCGACAGGGGGCAGATACGCAGTATTTT.

The CDR3: CSARREGEGTQYF. CDR3 nucleotides: TGCAGTGCTAGAAGGGAGGGGGAGGGTACCCAGTACTTC. V usage is TRBV20-1 and J usage is TRBJ2-5, with D tentatively TRBD2 (7 bases). Germline V gene lookup returns CDR1 DFQATT and CDR2 SNEGSKA (reference sequence). Trimming shortened V by 2 bases and J by 8 bases, and 15 bases separated the two germline ends. The CDR3 is 13 amino acids.

This clonotype turned up a few times. V gene TRBV25-1 combines with J gene TRBJ2-7; the match to TRBD1 covers 7 bases. The CDR3 is 13 residues long. Germline V gene lookup returns CDR1 MGHDK and CDR2 SYGVNS. With V trimmed by 3 bases and J by 6 bases, 5 bases remained unmatched. The CDR3 is CASSEKQGSEQYF. The CDR3, as DNA: TGTGCCAGCAGTGAGAAACAGGGGAGCGAGCAGTACTTC.

This chain joins TRBV4-3 and TRBJ2-7; 7 nucleotides match TRBD1. The V gene's germline CDR1 is LGHNA and CDR2 YSLEER. J gave up 3 bases and V 1 base, and 3 bases lay outside the gene matches. This CDR3 has 14 residues. CDR3 bases: TGCGCCAGCAGCCAAGGGACAGGTGACTACGAGCAGTACTTC. As protein: CASSQGTGDYEQYF.

This clonotype was detected many times. The CDR3, as DNA: TGTGCCATCAGTGAGTCGACTAGCGGGCAGGGCGACTACGAGCAGTACTTC. Its translation: CAISESTSGQGDYEQYF. The gene calls are TRBV10-3 and TRBJ2-7; 10 bases are shared with TRBD2. The junction had 8 bases not matched to a gene; V was cut back by 0 bases and J by 3 bases. Germline-derived CDR1 and CDR2 are ENHRY and SYGVKD. This CDR3 has 17 amino acids.